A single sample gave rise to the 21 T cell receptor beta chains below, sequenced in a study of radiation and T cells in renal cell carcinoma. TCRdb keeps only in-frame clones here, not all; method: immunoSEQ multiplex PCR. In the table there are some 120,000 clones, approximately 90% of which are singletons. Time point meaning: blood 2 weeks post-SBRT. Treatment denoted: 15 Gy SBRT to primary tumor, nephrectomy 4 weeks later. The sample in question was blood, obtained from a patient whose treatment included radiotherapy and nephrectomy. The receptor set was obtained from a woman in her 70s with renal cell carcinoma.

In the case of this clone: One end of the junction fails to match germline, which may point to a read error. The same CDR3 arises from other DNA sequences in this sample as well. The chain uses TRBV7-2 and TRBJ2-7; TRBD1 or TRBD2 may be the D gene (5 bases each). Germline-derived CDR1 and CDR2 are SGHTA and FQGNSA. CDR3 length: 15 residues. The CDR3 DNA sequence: TGCGCCAGCAGCCCGAGGGGCAGGGCGACCTACGAGCAGTACTTC. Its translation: CASSPRGRATYEQYF.

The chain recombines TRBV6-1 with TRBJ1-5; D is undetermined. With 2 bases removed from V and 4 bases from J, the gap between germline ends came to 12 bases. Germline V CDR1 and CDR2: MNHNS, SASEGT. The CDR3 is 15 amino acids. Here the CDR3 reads CASSEIGGRNQPQHF. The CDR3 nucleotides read TGTGCCAGCAGTGAAATTGGAGGCAGGAATCAGCCCCAGCATTTT.

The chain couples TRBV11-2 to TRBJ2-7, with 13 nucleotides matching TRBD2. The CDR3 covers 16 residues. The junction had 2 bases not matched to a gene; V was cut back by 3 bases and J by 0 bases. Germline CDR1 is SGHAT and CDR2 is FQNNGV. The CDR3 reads CASSFGTSGVSYEQYF. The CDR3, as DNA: TGTGCCAGCAGCTTCGGGACTAGCGGGGTCTCCTACGAGCAGTACTTC.

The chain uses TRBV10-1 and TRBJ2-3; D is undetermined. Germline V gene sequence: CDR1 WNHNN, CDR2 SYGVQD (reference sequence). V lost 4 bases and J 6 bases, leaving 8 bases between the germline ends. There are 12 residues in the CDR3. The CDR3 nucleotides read TGCGCCAGCAGTGCGGCCGGGGATACGCAGTATTTT. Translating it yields CASSAAGDTQYF.

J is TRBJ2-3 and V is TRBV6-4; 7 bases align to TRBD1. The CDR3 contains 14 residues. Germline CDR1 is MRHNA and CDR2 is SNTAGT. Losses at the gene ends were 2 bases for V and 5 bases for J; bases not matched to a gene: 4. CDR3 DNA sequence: TGTGCCAGCAGTGACGGGCAGGGGGAAGATACGCAGTATTTT. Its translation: CASSDGQGEDTQYF.

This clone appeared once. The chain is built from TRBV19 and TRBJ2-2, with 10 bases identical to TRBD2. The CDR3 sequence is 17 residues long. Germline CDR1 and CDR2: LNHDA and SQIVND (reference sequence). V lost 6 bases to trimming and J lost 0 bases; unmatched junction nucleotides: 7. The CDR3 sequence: CASRRTSGFANTGELFF. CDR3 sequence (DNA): TGTGCCAGTAGGAGGACTAGCGGTTTCGCGAACACCGGGGAGCTGTTTTTT.

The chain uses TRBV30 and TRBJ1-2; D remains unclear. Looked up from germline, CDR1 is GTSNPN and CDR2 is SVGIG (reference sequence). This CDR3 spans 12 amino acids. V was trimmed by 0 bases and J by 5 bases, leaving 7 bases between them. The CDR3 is CAWSVAVYGYTF. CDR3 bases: TGTGCCTGGAGTGTAGCTGTTTATGGCTACACCTTC.

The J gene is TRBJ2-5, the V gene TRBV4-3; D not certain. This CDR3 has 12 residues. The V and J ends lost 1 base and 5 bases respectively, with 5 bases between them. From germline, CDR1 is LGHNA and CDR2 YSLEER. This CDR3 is CASSQGRETQYF. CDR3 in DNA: TGCGCCAGCAGCCAAGGCAGGGAGACCCAGTACTTC.

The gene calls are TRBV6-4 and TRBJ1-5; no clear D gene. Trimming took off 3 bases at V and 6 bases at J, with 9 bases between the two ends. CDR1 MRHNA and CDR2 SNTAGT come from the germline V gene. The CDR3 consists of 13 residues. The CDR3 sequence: CASSEGVGQPQHF. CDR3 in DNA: TGTGCCAGCAGTGAGGGTGTGGGTCAGCCCCAGCATTTT.

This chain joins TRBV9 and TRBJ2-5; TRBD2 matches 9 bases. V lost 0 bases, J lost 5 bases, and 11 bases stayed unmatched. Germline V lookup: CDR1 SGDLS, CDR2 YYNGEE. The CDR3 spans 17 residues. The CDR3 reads CASSVGSGGSKRETQYF. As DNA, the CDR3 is TGTGCCAGCAGCGTAGGTAGCGGGGGCTCGAAACGGGAGACCCAGTACTTC.

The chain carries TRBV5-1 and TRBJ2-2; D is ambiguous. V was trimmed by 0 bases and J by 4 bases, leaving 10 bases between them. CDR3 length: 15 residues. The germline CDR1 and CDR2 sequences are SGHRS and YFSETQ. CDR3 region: CASSLATPGTGELFF. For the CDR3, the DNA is TGCGCCAGCAGCTTGGCAACCCCGGGCACCGGGGAGCTGTTTTTT.

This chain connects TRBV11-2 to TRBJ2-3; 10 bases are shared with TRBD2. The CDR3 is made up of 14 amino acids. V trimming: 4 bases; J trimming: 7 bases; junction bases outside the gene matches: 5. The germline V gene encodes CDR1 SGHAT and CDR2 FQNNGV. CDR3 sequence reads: CASSSLAGDYTQYF. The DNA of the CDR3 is TGTGCCAGCAGCTCTCTAGCGGGGGATTATACGCAGTATTTT.

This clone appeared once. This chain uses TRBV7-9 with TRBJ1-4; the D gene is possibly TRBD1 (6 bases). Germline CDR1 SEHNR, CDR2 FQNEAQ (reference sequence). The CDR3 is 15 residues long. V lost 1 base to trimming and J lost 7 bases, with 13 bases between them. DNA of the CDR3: TGTGCCAGCAGCTTAGAGATCACAGGGAGTGAAAAACTGTTTTTT. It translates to CASSLEITGSEKLFF.

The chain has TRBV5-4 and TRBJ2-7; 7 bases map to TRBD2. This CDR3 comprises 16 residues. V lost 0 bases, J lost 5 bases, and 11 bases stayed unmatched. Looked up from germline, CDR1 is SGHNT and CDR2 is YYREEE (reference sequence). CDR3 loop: CASSLVGRRGRNEQYF. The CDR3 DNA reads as TGTGCCAGCAGCTTGGTGGGGAGGCGGGGGAGGAACGAGCAGTACTTC.

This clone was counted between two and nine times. CDR3 sequence (DNA): TGCAGTGCTGCGGGATGGACTGAAGCTTTCTTT. Its protein is CSAAGWTEAFF. This sequence joins TRBV20-1 and TRBJ1-1; D remains unclear. The V gene lost 5 bases and the J gene lost 5 bases, with 9 bases spanning the gap. In germline, CDR1 is DFQATT, CDR2 SNEGSKA (reference sequence). This CDR3 has 11 amino acids.

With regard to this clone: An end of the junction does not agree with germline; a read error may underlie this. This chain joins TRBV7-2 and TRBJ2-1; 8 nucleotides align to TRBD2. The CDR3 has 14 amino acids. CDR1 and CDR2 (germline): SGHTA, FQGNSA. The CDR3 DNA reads TGTGCCAGCAACTTAGCGGGGCGAAACAATGAGCAGTTCTTC. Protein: CASNLAGRNNEQFF.

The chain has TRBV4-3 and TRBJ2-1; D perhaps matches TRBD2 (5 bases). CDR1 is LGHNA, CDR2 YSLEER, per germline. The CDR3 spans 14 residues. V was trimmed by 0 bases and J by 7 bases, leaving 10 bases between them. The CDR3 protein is CASSQDSSVNEQFF. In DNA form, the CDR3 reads TGCGCCAGCAGCCAAGATAGTAGCGTGAATGAGCAGTTCTTC.

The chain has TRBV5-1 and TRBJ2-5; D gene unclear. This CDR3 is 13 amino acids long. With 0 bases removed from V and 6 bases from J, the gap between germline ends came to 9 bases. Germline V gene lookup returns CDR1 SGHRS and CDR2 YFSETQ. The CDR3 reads CASSLEQRKTQYF. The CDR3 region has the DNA TGCGCCAGCAGCTTGGAGCAGCGAAAGACCCAGTACTTC. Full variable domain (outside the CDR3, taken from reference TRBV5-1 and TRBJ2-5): KAGVTQTPRYLIKTRGQQVTLSCSPISGHRSVSWYQQTPGQGLQFLFEYFSETQRNKGNFPGRFSGRQFSNSRSEMNVSTLELGDSALYLCASSLEQRKTQYFGPGTRLLVL.

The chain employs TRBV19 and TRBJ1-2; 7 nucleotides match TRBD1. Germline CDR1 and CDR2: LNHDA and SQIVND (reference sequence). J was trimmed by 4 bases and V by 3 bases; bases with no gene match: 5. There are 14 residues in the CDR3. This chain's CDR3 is CASSITGVGYGYTF. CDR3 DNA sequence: TGTGCCAGTAGTATCACAGGGGTTGGCTATGGCTACACCTTC.

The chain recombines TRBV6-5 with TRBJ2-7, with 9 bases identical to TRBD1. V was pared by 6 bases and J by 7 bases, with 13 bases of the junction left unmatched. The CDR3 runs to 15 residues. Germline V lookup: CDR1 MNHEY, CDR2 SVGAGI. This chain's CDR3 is CASSRRDRVLGEQYF. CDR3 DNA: TGTGCCAGCAGCCGCCGGGACAGGGTTTTGGGTGAGCAGTACTTC.

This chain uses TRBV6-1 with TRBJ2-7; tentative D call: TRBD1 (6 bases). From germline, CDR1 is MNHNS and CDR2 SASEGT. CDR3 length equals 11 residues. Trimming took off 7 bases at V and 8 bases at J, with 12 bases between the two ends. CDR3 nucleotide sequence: TGTGCCAGCAACCAGGGGAGCAAGCAGTACTTC. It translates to CASNQGSKQYF.